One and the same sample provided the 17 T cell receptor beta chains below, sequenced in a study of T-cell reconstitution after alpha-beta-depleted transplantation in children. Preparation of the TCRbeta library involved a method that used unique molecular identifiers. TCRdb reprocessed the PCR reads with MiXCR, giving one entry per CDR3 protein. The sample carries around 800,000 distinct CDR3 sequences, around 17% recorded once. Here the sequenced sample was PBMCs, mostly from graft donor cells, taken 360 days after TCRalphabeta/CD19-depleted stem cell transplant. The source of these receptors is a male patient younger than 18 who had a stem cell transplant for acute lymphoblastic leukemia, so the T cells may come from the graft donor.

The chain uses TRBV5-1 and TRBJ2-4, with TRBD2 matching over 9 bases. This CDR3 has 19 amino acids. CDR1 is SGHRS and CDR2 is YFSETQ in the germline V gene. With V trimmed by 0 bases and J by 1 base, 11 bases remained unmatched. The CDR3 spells CASSLAAGGPRWAKNIQYF. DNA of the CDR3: TGCGCCAGCAGCTTGGCGGCGGGAGGGCCGAGGTGGGCCAAAAACATTCAGTACTTC. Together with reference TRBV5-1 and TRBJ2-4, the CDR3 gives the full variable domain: KAGVTQTPRYLIKTRGQQVTLSCSPISGHRSVSWYQQTPGQGLQFLFEYFSETQRNKGNFPGRFSGRQFSNSRSEMNVSTLELGDSALYLCASSLAAGGPRWAKNIQYFGAGTRLSVL.

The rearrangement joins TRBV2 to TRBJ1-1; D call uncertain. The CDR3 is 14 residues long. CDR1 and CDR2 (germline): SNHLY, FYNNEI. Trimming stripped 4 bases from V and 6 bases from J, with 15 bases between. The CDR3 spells CASSVRRGGPEAFF. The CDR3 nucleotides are TGTGCCAGCAGTGTGCGGCGGGGTGGGCCTGAAGCTTTCTTT.

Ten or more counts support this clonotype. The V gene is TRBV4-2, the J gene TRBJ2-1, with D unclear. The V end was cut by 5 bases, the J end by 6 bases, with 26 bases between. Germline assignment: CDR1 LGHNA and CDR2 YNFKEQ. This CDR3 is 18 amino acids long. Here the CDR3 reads CASSTAIPRPTPRNEQFF. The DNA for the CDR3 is TGTGCCAGCAGCACCGCGATTCCCCGGCCGACGCCGCGCAATGAGCAGTTCTTC.

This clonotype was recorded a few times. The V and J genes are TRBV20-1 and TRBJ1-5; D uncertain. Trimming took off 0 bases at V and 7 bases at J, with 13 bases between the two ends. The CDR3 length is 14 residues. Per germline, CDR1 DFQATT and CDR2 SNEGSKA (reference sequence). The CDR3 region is CSARDVIGEQPQHF. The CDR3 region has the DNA TGCAGTGCTAGAGATGTGATCGGAGAGCAGCCCCAGCATTTT.

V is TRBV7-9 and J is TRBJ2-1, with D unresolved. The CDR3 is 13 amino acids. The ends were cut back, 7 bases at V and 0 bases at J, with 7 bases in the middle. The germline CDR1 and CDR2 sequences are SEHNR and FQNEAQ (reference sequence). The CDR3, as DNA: TGTGCCAGCACGCCTAACTCCTACAATGAGCAGTTCTTC. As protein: CASTPNSYNEQFF. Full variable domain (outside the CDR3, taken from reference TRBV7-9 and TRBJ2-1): DTGVSQNPRHKITKRGQNVTFRCDPISEHNRLYWYRQTLGQGPEFLTYFQNEAQLEKSRLLSDRFSAERPKGSFSTLEIQRTEQGDSAMYLCASTPNSYNEQFFGPGTRLTVL.

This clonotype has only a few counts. In nucleotides, the CDR3 is TGTGCCAGCAGCAAGAAGGGACAGGAGATCTACGAGCAGTACTTC. Residues: CASSKKGQEIYEQYF. The chain joins TRBV21-1 to TRBJ2-7; TRBD1 was called by the table and not checked on the DNA. TRBV21-1 is a documented pseudogene. The CDR3 is 15 residues long.

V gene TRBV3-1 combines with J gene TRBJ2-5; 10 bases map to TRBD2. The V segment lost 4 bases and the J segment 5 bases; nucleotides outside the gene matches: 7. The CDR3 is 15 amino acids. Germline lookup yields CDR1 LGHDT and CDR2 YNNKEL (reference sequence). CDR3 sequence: CASSPPLAGRETQYF. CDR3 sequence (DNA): TGTGCCAGCAGCCCCCCACTAGCGGGAAGGGAGACCCAGTACTTC.

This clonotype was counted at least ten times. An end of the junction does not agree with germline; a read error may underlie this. The CDR3 coding sequence is TGTGCCAGCAGTCCCACCTACCTTAGCGTCGCGGGAGATTTT. The encoded protein is CASSPTYLSVAGDF. J is TRBJ2-3 and V is TRBV6-1; 7 bases are shared with TRBD2. The CDR3 runs 14 residues. The germline V gene has CDR1 MNHNS and CDR2 SASEGT.

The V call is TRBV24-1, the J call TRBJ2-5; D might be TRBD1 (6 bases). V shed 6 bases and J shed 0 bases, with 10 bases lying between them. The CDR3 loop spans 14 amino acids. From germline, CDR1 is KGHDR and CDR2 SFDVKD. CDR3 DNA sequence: TGTGCCACCAGTATTGACAGGAACCAAGAGACCCAGTACTTC. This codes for CATSIDRNQETQYF.

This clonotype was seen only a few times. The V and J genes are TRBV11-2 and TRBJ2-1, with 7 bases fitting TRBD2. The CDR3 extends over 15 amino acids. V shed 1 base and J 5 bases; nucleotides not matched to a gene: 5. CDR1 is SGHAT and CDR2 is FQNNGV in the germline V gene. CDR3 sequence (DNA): TGTGCCAGCAGCTTAGGGGCGGGAGTAGACAATGAGCAGTTCTTC. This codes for CASSLGAGVDNEQFF.

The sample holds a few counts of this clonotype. The CDR3 DNA reads TGTGCCAGCAGTGAGACAGCTTATAGCAATCAGCCCCAGCATTTT. It encodes CASSETAYSNQPQHF. The genes are TRBV2 and TRBJ1-5, with a possible D match to TRBD1 (5 bases). With 3 bases removed from V and 0 bases from J, the gap between germline ends came to 9 bases. There are 15 residues in the CDR3. The germline gives CDR1 SNHLY, CDR2 FYNNEI.

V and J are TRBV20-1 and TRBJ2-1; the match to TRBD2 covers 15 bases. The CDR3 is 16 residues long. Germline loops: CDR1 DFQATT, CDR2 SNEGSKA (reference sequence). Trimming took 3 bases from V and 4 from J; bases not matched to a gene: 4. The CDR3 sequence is CSARGLAGGTYNEQFF. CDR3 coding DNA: TGCAGTGCTAGGGGACTAGCGGGAGGAACGTACAATGAGCAGTTCTTC.

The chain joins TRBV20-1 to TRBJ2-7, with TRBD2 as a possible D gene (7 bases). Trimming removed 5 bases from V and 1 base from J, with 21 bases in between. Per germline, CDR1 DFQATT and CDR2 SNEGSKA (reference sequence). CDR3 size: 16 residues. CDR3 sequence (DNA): TGCAGTGCTTATCCCACCGGGGGCGGGAGTTCCTACGAGCAGTACTTC. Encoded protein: CSAYPTGGGSSYEQYF.

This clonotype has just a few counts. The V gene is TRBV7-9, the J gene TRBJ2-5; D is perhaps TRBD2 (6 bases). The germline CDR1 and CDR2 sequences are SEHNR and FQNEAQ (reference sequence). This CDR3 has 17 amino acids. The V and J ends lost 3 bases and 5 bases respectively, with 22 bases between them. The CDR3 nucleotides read TGTGCCAGCAGCTTGCCCAAGGAGGGGCCCGCTTTGGAGACCCAGTACTTC. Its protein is CASSLPKEGPALETQYF.

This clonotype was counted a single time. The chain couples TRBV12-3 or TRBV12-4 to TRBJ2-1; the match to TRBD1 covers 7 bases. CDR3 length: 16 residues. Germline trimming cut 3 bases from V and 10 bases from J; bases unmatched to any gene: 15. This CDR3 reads CASSFRDRIQRSEQFF. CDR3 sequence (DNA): TGTGCCAGCAGTTTCAGGGACAGAATCCAGCGGTCCGAGCAGTTCTTC.

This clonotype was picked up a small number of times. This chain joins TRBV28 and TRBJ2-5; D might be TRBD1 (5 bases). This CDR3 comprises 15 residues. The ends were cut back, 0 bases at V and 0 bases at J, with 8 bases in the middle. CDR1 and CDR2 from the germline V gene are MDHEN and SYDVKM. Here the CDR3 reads CASSLWQGYQETQYF. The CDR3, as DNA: TGTGCCAGCAGTTTATGGCAGGGCTACCAAGAGACCCAGTACTTC. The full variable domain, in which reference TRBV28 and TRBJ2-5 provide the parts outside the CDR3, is DVKVTQSSRYLVKRTGEKVFLECVQDMDHENMFWYRQDPGLGLRLIYFSYDVKMKEKGDIPEGYSVSREKKERFSLILESASTNQTSMYLCASSLWQGYQETQYFGPGTRLLVL.

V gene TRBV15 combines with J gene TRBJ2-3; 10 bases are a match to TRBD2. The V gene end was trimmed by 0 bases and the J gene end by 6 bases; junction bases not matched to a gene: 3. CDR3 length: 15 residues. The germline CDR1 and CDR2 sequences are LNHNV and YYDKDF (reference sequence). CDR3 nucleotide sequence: TGTGCCACCAGCAGAGATCTAGCGGGAGACGATACGCAGTATTTT. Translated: CATSRDLAGDDTQYF.